Presented here are 8 T cell receptor beta chains from one specimen sequenced in a study of T cell repertoires in cytomegalovirus infection. Each CDR3 protein is one row after TCRdb ran MiXCR on the reads. The data hold about 300,000 distinct CDR3 sequences, with about 23% observed a single time. Sequencing input: PBMCs. Receptor source: a human donor in good health (CMV status not recorded). Some clones in this sample may be carry-over from other donors' samples.

This sequence joins TRBV6-5 and TRBJ2-1; possible D gene TRBD2, 6 bases. Germline values: CDR1 MNHEY, CDR2 SVGAGI. V was pared by 4 bases and J by 0 bases, with 16 bases between. This CDR3 has 17 amino acids. CDR3 coding DNA: TGTGCCAGCAGTTCTAGGGACTCCCTGGACTCCTACAATGAGCAGTTCTTC. Translating gives CASSSRDSLDSYNEQFF.

In its sample, this clonotype was seen many times. The chain links TRBV7-2 to TRBJ2-7, with TRBD2 identical over 8 bases. Looked up from germline, CDR1 is SGHTA and CDR2 is FQGNSA. The V and J ends lost 1 base and 5 bases, in that order; junction bases with no gene match: 13. This CDR3 has 17 residues. The DNA for the CDR3 is TGTGCCAGCAGCTTAGGAGCGGGAGTCTATGGGCGGGACGAGCAGTACTTC. As protein: CASSLGAGVYGRDEQYF.

The chain has TRBV7-2 and TRBJ2-3; 8 bases map to TRBD2. The CDR3 has 13 amino acids. Germline loops: CDR1 SGHTA, CDR2 FQGNSA. The V segment lost 5 bases and the J segment 14 bases; nucleotides outside the gene matches: 12. CDR3 DNA sequence: TGTGCCAGCAGCCCTCAAGCGGCTAGCGGGCTGTATTTT. Translated: CASSPQAASGLYF.

The chain joins TRBV12-3 or TRBV12-4 to TRBJ1-5; possible D gene TRBD1, 6 bases. V lost 5 bases to trimming and J lost 8 bases, with 13 bases between them. This CDR3 contains 13 residues. The CDR3 nucleotides are TGTGCCAGCAGTATCAGGGGAGGAGAGCCCCAGCATTTT. Protein product: CASSIRGGEPQHF.

V and J are TRBV2 and TRBJ2-5; possibly TRBD2 for D (7 bases). CDR3 length: 15 residues. Per germline, CDR1 SNHLY and CDR2 FYNNEI. Trimming cost V 1 base and J 5 bases, with 14 bases left between them. CDR3 in DNA: TGTGCCAGCAGTGAAGTGGCGGGGGCCCGGGAGACCCAGTACTTC. As protein: CASSEVAGARETQYF.

This chain links TRBV20-1 with TRBJ2-3, with 8 bases aligning to TRBD1. This CDR3 is 15 amino acids long. The trim removed 3 bases at V and 6 bases at J, leaving 11 bases unmatched. The V gene's germline CDR1 is DFQATT and CDR2 SNEGSKA (reference sequence). Here the CDR3 DNA reads TGCAGTGCTAGGCCGGGACAGGCGATTTTTGATACGCAGTATTTT. This translates into CSARPGQAIFDTQYF.

The gene calls are TRBV7-2 and TRBJ2-7, with TRBD2 matching 9 bases. This CDR3 is built from 15 residues. Germline V gene lookup returns CDR1 SGHTA and CDR2 FQGNSA. V gave up 3 bases and J gave up 2 bases; unmatched junction bases: 5. CDR3 residues: CASSLVSGSAYEQYV. The CDR3 region has the DNA TGTGCCAGCAGCTTGGTTAGCGGGAGTGCCTACGAGCAGTACGTC.

The rearrangement links TRBV29-1 to TRBJ2-1, with D uncertain. Germline CDR1 reads SQVTM; CDR2 reads ANQGSEA. The CDR3 contains 13 residues. V lost 4 bases to trimming and J lost 9 bases, with 16 bases between them. The CDR3 spells CSVGAMAPGEQFF. The CDR3 DNA sequence: TGCAGCGTTGGAGCTATGGCCCCGGGTGAGCAGTTCTTC.